A single sample is the source of the 3 T cell receptor beta chains below, sequenced in a study of blood T cell repertoires in COVID-19 (dated by TCRdb to 2019 to 2021). Library method: the immunoSEQ multiplex PCR assay. TCRdb provides this immuneACCESS table in a form limited to in-frame rearrangements. Some clones are lacking; in checked studies, under half of them reflect an unresolved V gene, and why the rest are absent is not known. Counted in this sample were roughly 220,000 clones; roughly 88% of them appeared once. Jointly, the top ten make up approximately 14% of the sample. The sequenced sample consisted of PBMCs or T cells enriched from blood (not recorded which). The receptors were gathered from a woman in her fifties or sixties with acute COVID-19.

V gene TRBV28 combines with J gene TRBJ2-7, with 7 bases fitting TRBD2. Germline CDR1 reads MDHEN; CDR2 reads SYDVKM. The CDR3 spans 15 residues. V trimming: 5 bases; J trimming: 5 bases; junction bases outside the gene matches: 12. The CDR3 DNA reads TGTGCCAGCAGTCCCCAAGACGGGAGGAGGAACGAGCAGTACTTC. This codes for CASSPQDGRRNEQYF. Using reference TRBV28 and TRBJ2-7 for the parts outside the CDR3, the full variable domain is DVKVTQSSRYLVKRTGEKVFLECVQDMDHENMFWYRQDPGLGLRLIYFSYDVKMKEKGDIPEGYSVSREKKERFSLILESASTNQTSMYLCASSPQDGRRNEQYFGPGTRLTVT.

V is TRBV24-1 and J is TRBJ1-2; D is ambiguous. CDR1 is KGHDR and CDR2 is SFDVKD in the germline V gene. CDR3 length: 13 residues. Trimming stripped 2 bases from V and 6 bases from J, with 9 bases between. CDR3 residues: CATSDSARDGYTF. The CDR3 DNA reads TGTGCCACCAGTGATTCGGCCCGGGATGGCTACACCTTC.

J is TRBJ2-6 and V is TRBV13, with TRBD2 matching over 12 bases. With V trimmed by 6 bases and J by 2 bases, 14 bases remained unmatched. This CDR3 is 20 amino acids long. The germline V gene encodes CDR1 PRHDT and CDR2 FYEKMQ (reference sequence). CDR3 in DNA: TGTGCCAGCAGAAGGATCCTAGCGGGAGGGCCTAGCCCTGGGGCCAACGTCCTGACTTTC. Translating gives CASRRILAGGPSPGANVLTF.